This TCR beta chain is from a study of technical replicates of blood from a few donors. The data were produced by immunoSEQ multiplex PCR, yet TCRdb's version contains in-frame clones alone and is incomplete. In the table there are approximately 75,000 clones, about 97% of which are singletons. This CDR3 has 14 amino acids. From germline, CDR1 is MGHRA and CDR2 YSYEKL. The V end lost 4 bases, the J end lost 1 base, and 10 bases lay between the germline ends. The rearrangement uses TRBV4-1 and TRBJ2-5; D might be TRBD1 (5 bases). The clonotype originates from a human donor in good health. Sequenced material: T cells isolated from PBMCs. The CDR3 region has the DNA TGCGCCAGCAGCCCACGTCAGGGCCAAGAGACCCAGTACTTC. Its protein product is CASSPRQGQETQYF.